One and the same sample provided the 7 T cell receptor beta chains below, sequenced in a study of OX40 agonist ivuxolimab in advanced cancers. Sequenced by immunoSEQ multiplex PCR; TCRdb stores in-frame clones only, minus some. The data hold tens of thousands of clones, with around nine tenths observed a single time. The sample here was CD4+ or CD8+ T cells sorted from blood, taken in a trial of the OX40 agonist ivuxolimab. These receptors originate from an adult with an advanced solid tumor such as melanoma, head and neck, liver or kidney cancer.

The V and J genes are TRBV7-9 and TRBJ1-2, with D possibly matching TRBD1 (6 bases). The CDR3 spans 14 residues. Trimming took off 5 bases at V and 6 bases at J, with 16 bases between the two ends. From germline, CDR1 is SEHNR and CDR2 FQNEAQ (reference sequence). The CDR3 loop is CASSPGQFLDGYTF. DNA of the CDR3: TGTGCCAGCAGCCCCGGACAGTTCTTAGATGGCTACACCTTC.

This chain joins TRBV29-1 and TRBJ1-5; D call uncertain. The germline gives CDR1 SQVTM, CDR2 ANQGSEA. The length of the CDR3 is 14 residues. V lost 6 bases and J lost 3, with 15 bases in between. The DNA of the CDR3 is TGCAGCGTGACGGGATTAGGGCCCAATCAGCCCCAGCATTTT. Translated, it gives CSVTGLGPNQPQHF.

The V call is TRBV7-2, the J call TRBJ1-2, with TRBD1 matching over 7 bases. From germline, CDR1 is SGHTA and CDR2 FQGNSA. The J segment lost 4 bases and the V segment lost 1 base, leaving 9 bases of the junction unmatched. CDR3 length equals 16 residues. The CDR3 loop is CASSLVQGGRPYGYTF. The CDR3 DNA sequence: TGTGCCAGCAGCTTAGTGCAGGGGGGCCGCCCCTATGGCTACACCTTC.

This chain joins TRBV4-3 and TRBJ2-1, with 11 bases that match TRBD2. The germline CDR1 and CDR2 sequences are LGHNA and YSLEER. CDR3 size: 19 residues. J gave up 7 bases and V 5 bases, and 19 bases lay outside the gene matches. The CDR3 DNA reads as TGCGCCAGCAGCGCACTGGGCAGGGGGCCTAGCGGGAGGACTAATGAGCAGTTCTTC. It translates to CASSALGRGPSGRTNEQFF.

This clone came up once. This chain uses TRBV15 with TRBJ1-1; 7 positions agree with TRBD1. In germline, CDR1 is LNHNV, CDR2 YYDKDF (reference sequence). The CDR3 contains 19 residues. J was trimmed by 1 base and V by 4 bases; bases with no gene match: 18. CDR3 coding DNA: TGTGCCACCAGCATCCCGGGGCTCTCACAGGGGAAAGGGAACACTGAAGCTTTCTTT. Translated: CATSIPGLSQGKGNTEAFF.

CDR3 in DNA: TGTGCCAGCAGTTTACGGGGGTCCGGGGATACGCAGTATTTT. Translating it yields CASSLRGSGDTQYF. J is TRBJ2-3 and V is TRBV27; D might be TRBD2 (6 bases). This CDR3 has 14 residues. The germline gives CDR1 MNHEY, CDR2 SMNVEV (reference sequence). Trimming stripped 2 bases from V and 6 bases from J, with 12 bases between.

This chain connects TRBV5-5 to TRBJ2-1; TRBD1 might be the D (6 bases). The V gene's germline CDR1 is SGHKS and CDR2 YYEKEE (reference sequence). Trimming pared 0 bases from V and 4 bases from J, leaving 14 bases between. This CDR3 has 16 residues. As DNA, the CDR3 is TGTGCCAGCAGCTTGGGAACTGGCAGGGGATACAATGAGCAGTTCTTC. Its translation is CASSLGTGRGYNEQFF. The whole variable domain, remainder taken from reference TRBV5-5 and TRBJ2-1, is DAGVTQSPTHLIKTRGQQVTLRCSPISGHKSVSWYQQVLGQGPQFIFQYYEKEERGRGNFPDRFSARQFPNYSSELNVNALLLGDSALYLCASSLGTGRGYNEQFFGPGTRLTVL.